These 11 T cell receptor beta chains share one sample of origin, sequenced in a study of vaccination and CD4 T cells after COVID-19. These receptors have no identified antigens. The Oncomine TCR Beta short-read assay sequenced DNA from cultured CD4+ T cells. TCRdb re-derived calls from the PCR reads in MiXCR, one entry per CDR3 protein. This table holds tens of thousands of distinct CDR3 sequences, about 35% found once. Time point in this sample: late sampling 161 to 241 days after vaccination in a few convalescent patients. Documented treatment: 10-day PBMC culture with coronavirus spike peptide pools or control peptides (ViraFEST assay). The source material was CD4+ T cells from blood, cultured in vitro, sampled about 7 months after SARS-CoV-2 vaccination. These receptor sequences come from a human donor who had recovered from COVID-19.

The chain links TRBV7-9 to TRBJ2-1; the match to TRBD1 covers 10 bases. Per germline, CDR1 SEHNR and CDR2 FQNEAQ (reference sequence). V trimming: 6 bases; J trimming: 7 bases; junction bases outside the gene matches: 6. CDR3 length equals 14 residues. CDR3 residues: CASSWTGGSNEQFF. DNA of the CDR3: TGTGCCAGCAGTTGGACAGGGGGGAGTAATGAGCAGTTCTTC.

This clonotype was detected a few times. The chain uses TRBV28 and TRBJ1-5, with D possibly being TRBD1 (6 bases). The ends were cut back, 1 base at V and 5 bases at J, with 12 bases in the middle. This CDR3 spans 15 amino acids. Germline CDR1 MDHEN, CDR2 SYDVKM. In DNA form, the CDR3 reads TGTGCCAGCAGTTTATCAGGGGAGGGGGATCAGCCCCAGCATTTT. Amino acid sequence: CASSLSGEGDQPQHF.

In this sample, this clonotype turned up a few times. Written as DNA, the CDR3 is TGTGCCATCAGTGTGACAGGGGGGCGCAACGTGGACCAAGAGACCCAGTACTTC. This sequence encodes CAISVTGGRNVDQETQYF. The chain has TRBV10-3 and TRBJ2-5, with 9 nucleotides matching TRBD1. Germline V gene data show CDR1 as ENHRY and CDR2 as SYGVKD. The CDR3 length is 18 residues. With 4 bases clipped from V and 0 bases from J, the junction kept 12 bases outside the gene matches.

The chain couples TRBV6-4 to TRBJ2-1, with a tentative D call TRBD2 (6 bases). The CDR3 length is 13 residues. Per the germline V gene, CDR1 is MRHNA and CDR2 is SNTAGT. V lost 5 bases and J lost 6, with 11 bases in between. CDR3 bases: TGTGCCAGCAGTCAGACTAGTGGCAATGAGCAGTTCTTC. This encodes CASSQTSGNEQFF.

The chain carries TRBV7-9 and TRBJ2-1; D possibly corresponds to TRBD1 (5 bases). V lost 5 bases and J 2 bases, leaving 16 bases between the germline ends. Germline CDR1 and CDR2: SEHNR and FQNEAQ (reference sequence). The CDR3 has 16 amino acids. The CDR3 DNA sequence: TGTGCCAGCAGCCCCCTAGGGGCGGAAACCTACAATGAGCAGTTCTTC. It is translated as CASSPLGAETYNEQFF.

The chain combines TRBV29-1 with TRBJ2-7, with no clear D. Germline CDR1 reads SQVTM; CDR2 reads ANQGSEA. There are 12 residues in the CDR3. V was cut by 4 bases and J by 2 bases, with 9 bases left in between. CDR3 sequence (DNA): TGCAGCGTTGCAGGAAACACCTACGAGCAGTACTTC. It translates to CSVAGNTYEQYF.

The chain carries TRBV20-1 and TRBJ2-4, with D possibly called TRBD1 or TRBD2 (5 bases each). The CDR3 is 14 amino acids. Trimming took off 0 bases at V and 5 bases at J, with 11 bases between the two ends. From germline, CDR1 is DFQATT and CDR2 SNEGSKA (reference sequence). CDR3 in DNA: TGCAGTGCTAGAGATTTGAGGGACCAAAACATTCAGTACTTC. It yields the protein CSARDLRDQNIQYF.

This clonotype was seen once. The J gene is TRBJ2-1, the V gene TRBV6-1, with 10 bases lining up with TRBD2. J lost 4 bases, V lost 6 bases, and 6 bases had no gene match. The CDR3 loop spans 15 amino acids. CDR1 MNHNS and CDR2 SASEGT come from the germline V gene. The DNA of the CDR3 is TGTGCCAGCAGGCAGGGACTAGCGATGTACAATGAGCAGTTCTTC. The encoded protein is CASRQGLAMYNEQFF.

CDR3 sequence: CATSDSDWSYGYTF. As DNA, the CDR3 is TGTGCCACCAGTGACTCGGACTGGTCCTATGGCTACACCTTC. V is TRBV24-1 and J is TRBJ1-2; D unclear. This CDR3 region has 14 residues. Germline CDR1 is KGHDR and CDR2 is SFDVKD. Trimming removed 4 bases from V and 4 bases from J, with 12 bases in between.

This clonotype has only a few counts. This chain joins TRBV20-1 and TRBJ2-1; a possible D gene is TRBD1 (5 bases). Germline assignment: CDR1 DFQATT and CDR2 SNEGSKA (reference sequence). V shed 3 bases and J shed 6 bases, with 9 bases lying between them. This CDR3 is built from 12 residues. The CDR3 nucleotides are TGCAGTGCTAGCAGGCAGGGCAATGAGCAGTTCTTC. Translation: CSASRQGNEQFF.

The V and J genes are TRBV7-9 and TRBJ2-5; D call uncertain. Trimming stripped 5 bases from V and 5 bases from J, with 9 bases between. CDR3 length: 12 amino acids. In germline, CDR1 is SEHNR, CDR2 FQNEAQ (reference sequence). The CDR3 DNA sequence: TGTGCCAGCAGCCCTCCATCCGAGACCCAGTACTTC. It translates to CASSPPSETQYF. Complete variable domain (other parts from reference TRBV7-9 and TRBJ2-5): DTGVSQNPRHKITKRGQNVTFRCDPISEHNRLYWYRQTLGQGPEFLTYFQNEAQLEKSRLLSDRFSAERPKGSFSTLEIQRTEQGDSAMYLCASSPPSETQYFGPGTRLLVL.